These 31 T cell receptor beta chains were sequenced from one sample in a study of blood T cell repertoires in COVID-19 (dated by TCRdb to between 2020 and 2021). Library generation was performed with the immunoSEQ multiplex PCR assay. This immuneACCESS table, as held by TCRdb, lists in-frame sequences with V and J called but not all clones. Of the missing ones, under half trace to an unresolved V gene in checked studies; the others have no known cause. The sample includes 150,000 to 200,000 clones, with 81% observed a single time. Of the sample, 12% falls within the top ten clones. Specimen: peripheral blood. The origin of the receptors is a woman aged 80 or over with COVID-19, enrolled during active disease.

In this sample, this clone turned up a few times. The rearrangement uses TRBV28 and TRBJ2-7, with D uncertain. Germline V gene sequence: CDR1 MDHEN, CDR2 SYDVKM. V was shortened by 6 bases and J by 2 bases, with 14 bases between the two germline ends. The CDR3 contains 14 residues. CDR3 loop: CASSHRWSPYEQYF. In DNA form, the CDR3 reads TGTGCCAGCAGCCATAGATGGAGCCCCTACGAGCAGTACTTC.

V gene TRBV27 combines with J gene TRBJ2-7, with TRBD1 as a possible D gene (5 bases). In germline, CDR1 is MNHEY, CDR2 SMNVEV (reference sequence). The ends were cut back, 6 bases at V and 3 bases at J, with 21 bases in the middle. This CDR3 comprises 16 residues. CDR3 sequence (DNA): TGTGCCAGCAGCCGGGCAGGGCTGGAGTCCCTCTACGAGCAGTACTTC. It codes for CASSRAGLESLYEQYF.

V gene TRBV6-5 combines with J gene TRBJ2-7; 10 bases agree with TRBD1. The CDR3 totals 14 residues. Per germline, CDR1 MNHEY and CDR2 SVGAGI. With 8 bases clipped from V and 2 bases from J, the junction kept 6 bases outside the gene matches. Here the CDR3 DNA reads TGTGCCAGCCGCCGCGGACAGGGGGCCTACGAGCAGTACTTC. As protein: CASRRGQGAYEQYF.

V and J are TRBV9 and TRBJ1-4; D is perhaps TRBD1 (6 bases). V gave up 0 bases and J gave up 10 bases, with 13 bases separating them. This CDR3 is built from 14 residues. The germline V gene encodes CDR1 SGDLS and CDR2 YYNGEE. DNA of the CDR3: TGTGCCAGCAGCGTAGACTCGGACAGAGGAAAACTGTTTTTT. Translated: CASSVDSDRGKLFF.

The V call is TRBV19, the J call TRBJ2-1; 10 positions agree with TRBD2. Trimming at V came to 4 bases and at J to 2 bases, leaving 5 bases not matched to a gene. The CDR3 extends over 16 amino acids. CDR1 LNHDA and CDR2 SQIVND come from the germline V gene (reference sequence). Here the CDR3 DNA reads TGTGCCAGTAGTACCCCTAGCGGGAGTCCCTACAATGAGCAGTTCTTC. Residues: CASSTPSGSPYNEQFF. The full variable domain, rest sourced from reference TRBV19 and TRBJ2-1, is DGGITQSPKYLFRKEGQNVTLSCEQNLNHDAMYWYRQDPGQGLRLIYYSQIVNDFQKGDIAEGYSVSREKKESFPLTVTSAQKNPTAFYLCASSTPSGSPYNEQFFGPGTRLTVL.

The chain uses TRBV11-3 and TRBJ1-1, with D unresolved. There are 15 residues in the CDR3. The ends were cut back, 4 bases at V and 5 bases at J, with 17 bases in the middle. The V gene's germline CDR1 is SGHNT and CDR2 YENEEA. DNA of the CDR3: TGTGCCAGCAGCTCCTCTCGCGCTTCGGGGACTGAAGCTTTCTTT. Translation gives CASSSSRASGTEAFF.

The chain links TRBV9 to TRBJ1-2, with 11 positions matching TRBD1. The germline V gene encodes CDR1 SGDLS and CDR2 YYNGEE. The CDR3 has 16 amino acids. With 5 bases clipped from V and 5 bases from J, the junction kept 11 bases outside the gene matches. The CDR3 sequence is CASRSDRGHIGYGYTF. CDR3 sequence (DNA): TGTGCCAGCAGATCGGACAGGGGGCATATCGGTTATGGCTACACCTTC.

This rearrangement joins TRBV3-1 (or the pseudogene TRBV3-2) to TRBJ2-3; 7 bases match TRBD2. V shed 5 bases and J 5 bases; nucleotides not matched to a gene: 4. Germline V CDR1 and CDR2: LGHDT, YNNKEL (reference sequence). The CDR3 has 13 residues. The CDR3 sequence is CASSWTSRDTQYF. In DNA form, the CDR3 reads TGTGCCAGCAGCTGGACTAGTCGAGATACGCAGTATTTT.

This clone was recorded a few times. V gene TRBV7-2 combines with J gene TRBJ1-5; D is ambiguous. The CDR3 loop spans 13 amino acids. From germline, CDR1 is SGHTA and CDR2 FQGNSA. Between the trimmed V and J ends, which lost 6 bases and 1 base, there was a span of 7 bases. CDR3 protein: CASSSMSNQPQHF. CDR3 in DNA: TGTGCCAGCAGTTCAATGAGCAATCAGCCCCAGCATTTT.

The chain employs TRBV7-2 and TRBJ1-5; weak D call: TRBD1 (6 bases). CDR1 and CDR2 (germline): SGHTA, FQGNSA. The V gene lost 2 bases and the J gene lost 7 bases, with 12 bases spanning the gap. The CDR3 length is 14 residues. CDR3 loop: CASSLTGPRQPQHF. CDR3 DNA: TGTGCCAGCAGCTTAACAGGGCCGAGGCAGCCCCAGCATTTT.

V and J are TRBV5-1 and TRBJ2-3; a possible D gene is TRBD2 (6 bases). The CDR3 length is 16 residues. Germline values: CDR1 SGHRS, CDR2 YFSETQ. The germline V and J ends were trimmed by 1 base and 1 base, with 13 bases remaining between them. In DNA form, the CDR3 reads TGCGCCAGCAGCTTGCACCCGGGGGTGGGCACAGATACGCAGTATTTT. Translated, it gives CASSLHPGVGTDTQYF.

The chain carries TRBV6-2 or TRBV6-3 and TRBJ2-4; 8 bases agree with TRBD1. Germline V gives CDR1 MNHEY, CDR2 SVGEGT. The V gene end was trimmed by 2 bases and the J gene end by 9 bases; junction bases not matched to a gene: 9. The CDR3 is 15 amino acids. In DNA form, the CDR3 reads TGTGCCAGCAGTTACCCCGACAGGGGAGTGGGCATTCAGTACTTC. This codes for CASSYPDRGVGIQYF.

CDR3 DNA sequence: TGTGCCAGCAGTCACACCCCTAGGACAGATACGCAGTATTTT. Its translation is CASSHTPRTDTQYF. The chain combines TRBV6-6 with TRBJ2-3; no reliable D call. Per germline, CDR1 MNHNY and CDR2 SVGAGI (reference sequence). The V and J ends lost 5 bases and 3 bases respectively, with 12 bases between them. The CDR3 runs to 14 residues.

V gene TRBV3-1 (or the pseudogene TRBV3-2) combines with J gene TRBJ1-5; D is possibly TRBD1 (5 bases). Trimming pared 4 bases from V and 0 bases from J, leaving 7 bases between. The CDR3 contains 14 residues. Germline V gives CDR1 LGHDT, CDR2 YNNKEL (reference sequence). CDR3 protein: CASSRQPSNQPQHF. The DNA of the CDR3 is TGTGCCAGCAGCCGACAGCCTAGCAATCAGCCCCAGCATTTT.

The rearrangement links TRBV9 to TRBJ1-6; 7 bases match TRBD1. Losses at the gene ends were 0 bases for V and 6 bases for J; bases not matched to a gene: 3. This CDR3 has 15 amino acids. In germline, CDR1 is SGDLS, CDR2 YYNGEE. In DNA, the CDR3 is TGTGCCAGCAGCGTAGACCAGGGGGGTAATTCACCCCTCCACTTT. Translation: CASSVDQGGNSPLHF.

CDR3 nucleotide sequence: TGCGCCAGCAGCCAATCGGGACTAGCGTCAGATACGCAGTATTTT. Protein: CASSQSGLASDTQYF. This chain links TRBV4-3 with TRBJ2-3; 10 positions match TRBD2. This CDR3 spans 15 amino acids. Germline-derived CDR1 and CDR2 are LGHNA and YSLEER. V lost 2 bases to trimming and J lost 4 bases; unmatched junction nucleotides: 3.

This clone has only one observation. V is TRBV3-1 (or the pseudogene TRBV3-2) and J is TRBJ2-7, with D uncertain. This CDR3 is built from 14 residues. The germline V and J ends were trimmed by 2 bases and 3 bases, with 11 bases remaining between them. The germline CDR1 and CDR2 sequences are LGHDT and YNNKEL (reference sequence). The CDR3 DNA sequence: TGTGCCAGCAGCCAAAGCGACCGGCACTACGAGCAGTACTTC. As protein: CASSQSDRHYEQYF.

The CDR3: CASSQVLREAPSYNEQFF. In DNA form, the CDR3 reads TGCGCCAGCAGCCAAGTTTTGCGGGAGGCCCCCTCCTACAATGAGCAGTTCTTC. The chain uses TRBV4-1 and TRBJ2-1; TRBD2 agrees at 8 bases. The CDR3 has 18 amino acids. Trimming cost V 1 base and J 0 bases; bases outside gene matches: 8. Germline lookup yields CDR1 MGHRA and CDR2 YSYEKL.

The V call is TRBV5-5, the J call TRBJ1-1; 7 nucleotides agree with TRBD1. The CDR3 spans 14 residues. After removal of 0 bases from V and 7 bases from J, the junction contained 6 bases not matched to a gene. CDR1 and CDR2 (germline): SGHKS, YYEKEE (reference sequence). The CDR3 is CASSLAGQTFEAFF. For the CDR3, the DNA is TGTGCCAGCAGCTTGGCGGGACAGACGTTTGAAGCTTTCTTT.

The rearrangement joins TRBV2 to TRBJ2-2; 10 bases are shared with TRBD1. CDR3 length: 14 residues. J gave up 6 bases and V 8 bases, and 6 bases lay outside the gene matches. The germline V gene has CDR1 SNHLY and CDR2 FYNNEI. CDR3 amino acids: CASWDRGFAGELFF. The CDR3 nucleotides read TGTGCCAGCTGGGACAGGGGCTTCGCCGGGGAGCTGTTTTTT. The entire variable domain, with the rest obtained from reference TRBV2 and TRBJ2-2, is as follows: EPEVTQTPSHQVTQMGQEVILRCVPISNHLYFYWYRQILGQKVEFLVSFYNNEISEKSEIFDDQFSVERPDGSNFTLKIRSTKLEDSAMYFCASWDRGFAGELFFGEGSRLTVL.

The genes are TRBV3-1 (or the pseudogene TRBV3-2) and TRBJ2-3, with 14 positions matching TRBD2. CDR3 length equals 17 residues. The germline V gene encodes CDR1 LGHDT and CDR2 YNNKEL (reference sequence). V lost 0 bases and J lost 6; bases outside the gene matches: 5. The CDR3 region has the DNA TGTGCCAGCAGCCAAGAGGGGACTAGCGGGGGTGCGGATACGCAGTATTTT. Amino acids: CASSQEGTSGGADTQYF.

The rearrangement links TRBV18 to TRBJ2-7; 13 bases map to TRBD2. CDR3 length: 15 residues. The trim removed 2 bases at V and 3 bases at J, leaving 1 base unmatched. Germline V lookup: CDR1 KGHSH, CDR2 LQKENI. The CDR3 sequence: CASSPGLAGDYEQYF. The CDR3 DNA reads TGTGCCAGCTCACCAGGACTAGCGGGGGACTACGAGCAGTACTTC.

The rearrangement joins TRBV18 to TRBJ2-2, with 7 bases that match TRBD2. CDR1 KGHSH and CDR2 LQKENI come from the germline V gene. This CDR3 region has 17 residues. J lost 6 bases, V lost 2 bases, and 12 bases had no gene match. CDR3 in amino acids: CASSPAVSGISAGELFF. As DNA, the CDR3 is TGTGCCAGCTCACCAGCCGTAAGCGGGATATCCGCCGGGGAGCTGTTTTTT.

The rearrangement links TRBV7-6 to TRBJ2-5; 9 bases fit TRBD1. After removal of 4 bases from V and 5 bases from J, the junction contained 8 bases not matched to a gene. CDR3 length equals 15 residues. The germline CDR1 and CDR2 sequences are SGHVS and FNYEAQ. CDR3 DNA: TGTGCCAGCAGCTCCGACAGGGGGAGGAGGGAGACCCAGTACTTC. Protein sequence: CASSSDRGRRETQYF.

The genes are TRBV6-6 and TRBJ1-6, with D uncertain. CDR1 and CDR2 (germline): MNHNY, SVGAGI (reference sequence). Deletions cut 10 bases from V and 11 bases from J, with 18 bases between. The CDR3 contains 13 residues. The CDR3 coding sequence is TGTGCCACCTCCACCCAGGAAAATCCACCCCTCCACTTT. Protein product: CATSTQENPPLHF.

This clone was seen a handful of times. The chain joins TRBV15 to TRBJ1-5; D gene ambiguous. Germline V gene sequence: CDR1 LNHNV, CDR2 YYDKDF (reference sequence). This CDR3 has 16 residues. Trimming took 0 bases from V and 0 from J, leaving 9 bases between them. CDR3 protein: CATSRDVDYSNQPQHF. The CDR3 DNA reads TGTGCCACCAGCAGAGATGTAGATTATAGCAATCAGCCCCAGCATTTT.

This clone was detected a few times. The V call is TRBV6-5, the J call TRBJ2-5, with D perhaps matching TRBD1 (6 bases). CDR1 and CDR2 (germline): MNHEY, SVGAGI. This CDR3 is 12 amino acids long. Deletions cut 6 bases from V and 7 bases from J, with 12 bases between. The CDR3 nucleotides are TGTGCCAGCAGAACAGGGTTGGGGACCCAGTACTTC. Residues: CASRTGLGTQYF.

The CDR3 spells CASSLVVRQGWTKNIQYF. Written as DNA, the CDR3 is TGTGCCAGCAGCTTAGTTGTCCGACAGGGGTGGACCAAAAACATTCAGTACTTC. J is TRBJ2-4 and V is TRBV11-2; TRBD1 matches at 8 bases. The CDR3 runs to 18 residues. The junction had 10 bases not matched to a gene; V was cut back by 1 base and J by 2 bases. The germline CDR1 and CDR2 sequences are SGHAT and FQNNGV.

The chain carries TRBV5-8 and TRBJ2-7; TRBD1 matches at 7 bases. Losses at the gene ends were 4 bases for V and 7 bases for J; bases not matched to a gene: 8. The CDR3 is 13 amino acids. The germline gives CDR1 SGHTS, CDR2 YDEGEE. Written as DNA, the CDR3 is TGTGCCAGCAGCGGAAGGGGGCTGGGGGAGCAGTACTTC. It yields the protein CASSGRGLGEQYF.

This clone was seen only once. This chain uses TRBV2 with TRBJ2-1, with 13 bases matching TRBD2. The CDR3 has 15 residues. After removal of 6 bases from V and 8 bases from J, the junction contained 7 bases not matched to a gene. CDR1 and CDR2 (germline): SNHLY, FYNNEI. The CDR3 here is CASRLGLAGADEQFF. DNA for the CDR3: TGTGCCAGCAGACTTGGACTAGCGGGAGCTGATGAGCAGTTCTTC. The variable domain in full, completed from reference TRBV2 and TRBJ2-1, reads EPEVTQTPSHQVTQMGQEVILRCVPISNHLYFYWYRQILGQKVEFLVSFYNNEISEKSEIFDDQFSVERPDGSNFTLKIRSTKLEDSAMYFCASRLGLAGADEQFFGPGTRLTVL.

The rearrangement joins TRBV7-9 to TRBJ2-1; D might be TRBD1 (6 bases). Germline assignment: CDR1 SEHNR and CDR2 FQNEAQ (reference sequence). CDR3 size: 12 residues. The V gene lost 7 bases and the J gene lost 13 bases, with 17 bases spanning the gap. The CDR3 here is CASTLGAGDQFF. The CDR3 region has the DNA TGTGCCAGCACCCTGGGGGCGGGCGATCAGTTCTTC.